This TCR beta chain was identified during a study of T cells in Graves' hyperthyroidism and ophthalmopathy. Study-level points and caveats: Separating ophthalmopathy from stable hyperthyroidism was achieved by a 13 V-J model. Peripheral blood also featured most of the thyroid clonotypes expanded above 0.001. Model-based prediction identified ophthalmopathy a median roughly 6.1 months prior to its onset.

The CDR3 sequence is 13 residues long. Trimming cost V 1 base and J 9 bases, with 10 bases left between them. Looked up from germline, CDR1 is SEHNR and CDR2 is FQNEAQ (reference sequence). This clonotype was seen repeatedly, ten times or more. The antigen remains undetermined. Given a much more abundant clone one base away, this may be a read error. Fresh peripheral blood, 10 ml, was the source of the PBMCs. Amplified regions were TCR beta CDR3 sequences from RNA transcripts. Initially, a first-round RT-PCR of the TCR CDR3 employed the HTBI primer set. TCRdb re-called the multiplex PCR reads with MiXCR, one entry per CDR3 protein. The sample lists about 52,000 distinct CDR3 sequences; about half were seen once.

This TCR came from a woman aged 45-59 years with Graves' ophthalmopathy. The V call is TRBV7-9, the J call TRBJ2-1; D not resolved. What was sequenced was blood. CDR3 sequence (DNA): TGTGCCAGCAGCTTAGAGTCTTGGGGTGAGCAGTTCTTC. Encoded protein: CASSLESWGEQFF.